Each of the 30 T cell receptor beta chains below was sequenced from the same sample in a study of shared clonotypes between healthy human individuals. Clones were sequenced by immunoSEQ multiplex PCR, and TCRdb holds only the in-frame ones, with some missing. The repertoire holds about 1,500,000 clones, around 97% seen once, with roughly 1.2% in the top ten. The material sequenced was naive CD4+ T cells sorted from blood. Indicated subset: CD45RA+ positively selected. The receptors originated from a man aged 25 to 40 in good health.

As concerns this clone: Distinct nucleotide sequences in the sample also encode this CDR3. This CDR3 reads CASSYRDNEQFF. In DNA, the CDR3 is TGTGCCAGCAGTTACAGAGACAATGAGCAGTTCTTC. The rearrangement links TRBV6-6 to TRBJ2-1, with D unclear. This CDR3 comprises 12 residues. Trimming pared 2 bases from V and 5 bases from J, leaving 4 bases between. Germline loops: CDR1 MNHNY, CDR2 SVGAGI (reference sequence).

J is TRBJ1-5 and V is TRBV28, with 9 bases that match TRBD1. The CDR3 sequence is 15 residues long. The junction had 8 bases not matched to a gene; V was cut back by 5 bases and J by 6 bases. Germline CDR1 MDHEN, CDR2 SYDVKM. This CDR3 reads CASSLTYRGPQPQHF. DNA for the CDR3: TGTGCCAGCAGTCTAACCTACAGGGGGCCTCAGCCCCAGCATTTT.

The V gene is TRBV11-1, the J gene TRBJ2-1, with 11 positions matching TRBD2. The ends lost 6 bases at V and 6 bases at J; junction bases unmatched: 7. The CDR3 extends over 15 amino acids. Germline V CDR1 and CDR2: SGHAT, FQDESV (reference sequence). The CDR3 bases are TGTGCCAGCAGAGCTAGCGGGAGGATCGGCAATGAGCAGTTCTTC. The encoded protein is CASRASGRIGNEQFF.

V is TRBV19 and J is TRBJ1-5, with D possibly matching TRBD1 (6 bases). This CDR3 is 16 amino acids long. V lost 5 bases, J lost 1 base, and 15 bases lay in between. CDR1 and CDR2 (germline): LNHDA, SQIVND (reference sequence). This chain's CDR3 is CASSVRGGGSNQPQHF. DNA for the CDR3: TGTGCCAGTAGTGTCAGGGGCGGCGGGAGCAATCAGCCCCAGCATTTT.

The chain employs TRBV5-1 and TRBJ2-7, with 8 positions matching TRBD2. Germline assignment: CDR1 SGHRS and CDR2 YFSETQ. With V trimmed by 2 bases and J by 5 bases, 9 bases remained unmatched. This CDR3 comprises 15 residues. In DNA, the CDR3 is TGCGCCAGCAGCTTTAACGCGGCGGGGGGCGACGAGCAGTACTTC. This sequence encodes CASSFNAAGGDEQYF.

The count of this clone is one. V and J are TRBV9 and TRBJ1-4; no clear D gene. Trimming stripped 0 bases from V and 7 bases from J, with 13 bases between. The V gene's germline CDR1 is SGDLS and CDR2 YYNGEE. The CDR3 length is 15 residues. CDR3 sequence (DNA): TGTGCCAGCAGCGTAGCGGCAGACTACGTTGAAAAACTGTTTTTT. Translation: CASSVAADYVEKLFF.

The CDR3 protein is CASSRQTDGYEQYF. The CDR3 nucleotides are TGTGCCAGTAGTCGGCAGACAGATGGTTACGAGCAGTACTTC. The rearrangement uses TRBV19 and TRBJ2-7; perhaps TRBD1 as D (5 bases). Germline CDR1 is LNHDA and CDR2 is SQIVND (reference sequence). This CDR3 has 14 amino acids. Between the trimmed V and J ends, which lost 5 bases and 4 bases, there was a span of 15 bases.

J is TRBJ2-1 and V is TRBV5-1; the match to TRBD2 covers 12 bases. The V gene's germline CDR1 is SGHRS and CDR2 YFSETQ. Trimming at V came to 6 bases and at J to 5 bases, leaving 12 bases not matched to a gene. This CDR3 has 17 amino acids. In DNA, the CDR3 is TGCGCCAGCACCCAGACGACTAGCGGGAGAGGAGACAATGAGCAGTTCTTC. This translates into CASTQTTSGRGDNEQFF.

The chain uses TRBV28 and TRBJ1-1; 9 positions match TRBD1. The germline CDR1 and CDR2 sequences are MDHEN and SYDVKM. The CDR3 contains 15 residues. Germline trimming cut 6 bases from V and 3 bases from J; bases unmatched to any gene: 8. CDR3 nucleotides: TGTGCCAGCAGCACCCGGGACAGGGTCGACACTGAAGCTTTCTTT. It codes for CASSTRDRVDTEAFF.

The sample holds one count of this clone. V is TRBV19 and J is TRBJ2-1; no firm D call. This CDR3 has 12 residues. Germline-derived CDR1 and CDR2 are LNHDA and SQIVND (reference sequence). V shed 3 bases and J shed 4 bases, with 4 bases lying between them. CDR3 protein: CASSMLYNEQFF. The DNA for the CDR3 is TGTGCCAGTAGTATGTTGTACAATGAGCAGTTCTTC.

This rearrangement joins TRBV6-5 to TRBJ2-7; 9 bases match TRBD1. Germline V gives CDR1 MNHEY, CDR2 SVGAGI. The CDR3 runs to 14 residues. V lost 1 base, J lost 9 bases, and 7 bases stayed unmatched. CDR3 amino acids: CASSYFETGGRQYF. The CDR3 DNA reads as TGTGCCAGCAGTTACTTCGAGACAGGGGGACGGCAGTACTTC.

The count of this clone is one. The gene calls are TRBV10-1 and TRBJ2-3, with 8 bases lining up with TRBD2. V lost 3 bases and J lost 2; bases outside the gene matches: 4. The CDR3 sequence is 15 residues long. Per the germline V gene, CDR1 is WNHNN and CDR2 is SYGVQD (reference sequence). The CDR3 nucleotides read TGCGCCAGCAGTGACCAGCGGGGGATCACAGATACGCAGTATTTT. Protein: CASSDQRGITDTQYF.

This sequence joins TRBV18 and TRBJ2-5, with TRBD2 identical over 10 bases. The germline gives CDR1 KGHSH, CDR2 LQKENI. The CDR3 covers 15 residues. V lost 4 bases, J lost 6 bases, and 8 bases stayed unmatched. The CDR3 region is CASSRQREGQKTQYF. In DNA form, the CDR3 reads TGTGCCAGCTCACGCCAGCGGGAGGGCCAGAAGACCCAGTACTTC. Full variable domain (remainder filled in from reference TRBV18 and TRBJ2-5): NAGVMQNPRHLVRRRGQEARLRCSPMKGHSHVYWYRQLPEEGLKFMVYLQKENIIDESGMPKERFSAEFPKEGPSILRIQQVVRGDSAAYFCASSRQREGQKTQYFGPGTRLLVL.

In the case of this clone: This sample also contains other DNA sequences that code for the same CDR3. The chain employs TRBV9 and TRBJ1-1; D is uncertain. The CDR3 has 14 amino acids. CDR1 and CDR2 (germline): SGDLS, YYNGEE. Trimming took off 2 bases at V and 0 bases at J, with 8 bases between the two ends. The CDR3 bases are TGTGCCAGCAGCGTGTCCGGGATGAACACTGAAGCTTTCTTT. Amino acids: CASSVSGMNTEAFF.

This clone was found once. The gene calls are TRBV27 and TRBJ2-3, with 15 nucleotides matching TRBD2. The length of the CDR3 is 18 residues. Germline V gene sequence: CDR1 MNHEY, CDR2 SMNVEV (reference sequence). The V and J ends lost 1 base and 6 bases, in that order; junction bases with no gene match: 8. The CDR3 protein is CASSLYGTSGRPGDTQYF. DNA for the CDR3: TGTGCCAGCAGTTTATATGGGACTAGCGGGAGGCCGGGGGATACGCAGTATTTT.

Points on this clone: Its ends do not fully match the called genes, so a read error is possible. This chain connects TRBV29-1 to TRBJ1-4, with a possible D match to TRBD1 (6 bases). CDR1 SQVTM and CDR2 ANQGSEA come from the germline V gene. This CDR3 spans 14 amino acids. CDR3 region: CSVEGGRNGGQILF. The CDR3 bases are TGCAGCGTTGAAGGTGGTAGGAATGGGGGCCAGATTTTGTTT.

V and J are TRBV10-3 and TRBJ2-7; no reliable D call. Germline assignment: CDR1 ENHRY and CDR2 SYGVKD. The germline V and J ends were trimmed by 2 bases and 5 bases, with 4 bases remaining between them. CDR3 length: 11 residues. The CDR3 coding sequence is TGTGCCATCAGTGAGCGAAACGAGCAGTACTTC. The encoded protein is CAISERNEQYF.

The gene calls are TRBV2 and TRBJ2-5; the match to TRBD2 covers 10 bases. After removal of 4 bases from V and 5 bases from J, the junction contained 7 bases not matched to a gene. Germline CDR1 reads SNHLY; CDR2 reads FYNNEI. This CDR3 contains 15 residues. CDR3 sequence reads: CASSAAGGPGETQYF. CDR3 nucleotides: TGTGCCAGCAGTGCAGCGGGAGGGCCGGGGGAGACCCAGTACTTC.

As to this clone: At the DNA level, this CDR3 is encoded by other sequences in the same sample as well. The DNA for the CDR3 is TGTGCCAGTAGTATCGGCGGAACAGATACGCAGTATTTT. Its translation is CASSIGGTDTQYF. The gene calls are TRBV19 and TRBJ2-3; D not resolved. Germline CDR1 is LNHDA and CDR2 is SQIVND (reference sequence). Trimming shortened V by 3 bases and J by 3 bases, and 7 bases separated the two germline ends. The length of the CDR3 is 13 residues.

The CDR3 loop is CASSPEPGRINNEQFF. The CDR3 DNA is TGTGCCAGCTCACCGGAACCGGGACGGATAAACAATGAGCAGTTCTTC. The V gene is TRBV18, the J gene TRBJ2-1, with D tentatively TRBD1 or TRBD2 (5 bases each). Germline V gene lookup returns CDR1 KGHSH and CDR2 LQKENI. CDR3 length: 16 amino acids. Trimming took 3 bases from V and 5 from J, leaving 17 bases between them.

The chain joins TRBV27 to TRBJ2-7; TRBD1 matches at 10 bases. After removal of 2 bases from V and 3 bases from J, the junction contained 10 bases not matched to a gene. Looked up from germline, CDR1 is MNHEY and CDR2 is SMNVEV (reference sequence). This CDR3 has 17 amino acids. The CDR3 nucleotides read TGTGCCAGCAGTTTACTATCTTCCAGGACAGGGGGCTACGAGCAGTACTTC. Translated, it gives CASSLLSSRTGGYEQYF.

J is TRBJ1-5 and V is TRBV19; unclear D gene. Germline V gene sequence: CDR1 LNHDA, CDR2 SQIVND (reference sequence). CDR3 length: 13 residues. The V end was cut by 5 bases, the J end by 0 bases, with 5 bases between. DNA of the CDR3: TGTGCCAGTAGTTCCTCTAGCAATCAGCCCCAGCATTTT. Its protein product is CASSSSSNQPQHF.

The gene calls are TRBV20-1 and TRBJ2-5; D possibly matches TRBD1 or TRBD2 (5 bases each). V was clipped by 5 bases and J by 5 bases, with 9 bases between them. Germline V gives CDR1 DFQATT, CDR2 SNEGSKA (reference sequence). This CDR3 has 11 residues. CDR3: CSALEGETQYF. The CDR3 nucleotides are TGCAGTGCTCTAGAGGGGGAGACCCAGTACTTC.

Comment on this clone: Relative to the germline gene, one junction end is altered; a read error may explain this. J is TRBJ1-4 and V is TRBV5-4; a possible D gene is TRBD1 (5 bases). Germline values: CDR1 SGHNT, CDR2 YYREEE (reference sequence). The CDR3 length is 16 residues. CDR3 amino acids: CASSLTSGVPNEELFF. The CDR3 DNA is TGTGCCAGCAGCTTAACTTCGGGGGTGCCTAATGAAGAACTGTTTTTT.

The chain combines TRBV5-4 with TRBJ2-1; 12 nucleotides line up with TRBD2. The CDR3 is 18 residues long. CDR1 and CDR2 from the germline V gene are SGHNT and YYREEE (reference sequence). V shed 1 base and J 4 bases; nucleotides not matched to a gene: 9. The CDR3 sequence is CASSLRLAGGYGYNEQFF. CDR3 nucleotides: TGTGCCAGCAGCTTGAGGCTAGCGGGAGGGTATGGATACAATGAGCAGTTCTTC.

In this sample, this clone turned up once. The V gene is TRBV5-1, the J gene TRBJ1-2; D is uncertain. V shed 6 bases and J shed 0 bases, with 12 bases lying between them. This CDR3 region has 14 residues. Germline V lookup: CDR1 SGHRS, CDR2 YFSETQ. The CDR3 loop is CASTVNDANYGYTF. In nucleotides, the CDR3 is TGCGCCAGCACCGTCAACGATGCTAACTATGGCTACACCTTC.

The DNA for the CDR3 is TGTGCCAGCTCACTCCAGGCACTGGGGTACGGGGGGGCCAACGTCCTGACTTTC. Protein product: CASSLQALGYGGANVLTF. This chain connects TRBV18 to TRBJ2-6; D not certain. Between the trimmed V and J ends, which lost 4 bases and 4 bases, there was a span of 20 bases. CDR1 KGHSH and CDR2 LQKENI come from the germline V gene. There are 18 residues in the CDR3.

V gene TRBV29-1 combines with J gene TRBJ1-2, with TRBD1 matching 7 bases. The germline V gene has CDR1 SQVTM and CDR2 ANQGSEA. The J segment lost 5 bases and the V segment lost 4 bases, leaving 10 bases of the junction unmatched. The CDR3 has 14 amino acids. This CDR3 reads CSVAGGGRIYGYTF. CDR3 sequence (DNA): TGCAGCGTTGCCGGAGGGGGCAGAATTTATGGCTACACCTTC.

The chain combines TRBV19 with TRBJ2-3; 8 bases agree with TRBD1. Germline V gene lookup returns CDR1 LNHDA and CDR2 SQIVND (reference sequence). The length of the CDR3 is 14 residues. The V segment lost 5 bases and the J segment 4 bases; nucleotides outside the gene matches: 5. The chain's CDR3 is CASSPTGVPDTQYF. The CDR3, as DNA: TGTGCCAGTAGTCCGACAGGGGTCCCAGATACGCAGTATTTT.

This chain links TRBV4-3 with TRBJ2-1; D is unclear. Germline V gene data show CDR1 as LGHNA and CDR2 as YSLEER. The CDR3 consists of 15 residues. Between the trimmed V and J ends, which lost 0 bases and 9 bases, there was a span of 15 bases. The CDR3 protein is CASSQDGMGWGEQFF. Written as DNA, the CDR3 is TGCGCCAGCAGCCAAGATGGGATGGGGTGGGGTGAGCAGTTCTTC.